A single sample gave rise to the 31 T cell receptor beta chains below, sequenced in a study of response to subunit inactivated influenza vaccine. One entry per CDR3 protein results from TCRdb running MiXCR on the RT-PCR reads. The sample has more than 250,000 distinct CDR3 sequences; just over 20% are singletons. The sample was PBMCs from blood, taken 21 months after vaccination. Source of these receptors: a man aged 50 to 69 who received an inactivated influenza vaccine.

This chain joins TRBV5-1 and TRBJ1-2, with 8 bases identical to TRBD1. This CDR3 is built from 17 residues. J gave up 0 bases and V 0 bases, and 7 bases lay outside the gene matches. The V gene's germline CDR1 is SGHRS and CDR2 YFSETQ. The CDR3 nucleotides are TGCGCCAGCAGCTTGGGTCAGGGGGCCCTCGCTAACTATGGCTACACCTTC. Its protein is CASSLGQGALANYGYTF.

This clonotype was counted between two and nine times. The J gene is TRBJ2-7, the V gene TRBV3-1, with TRBD1 matching over 7 bases. Germline values: CDR1 LGHDT, CDR2 YNNKEL (reference sequence). CDR3 length: 16 residues. Trimming at V came to 4 bases and at J to 3 bases, leaving 12 bases not matched to a gene. The CDR3 nucleotides are TGTGCCAGCAGCCCCAGTAGGGGTGACAGGGACTACGAGCAGTACTTC. Translated: CASSPSRGDRDYEQYF.

The chain combines TRBV9 with TRBJ2-7; 9 positions match TRBD2. Looked up from germline, CDR1 is SGDLS and CDR2 is YYNGEE. CDR3 length: 15 amino acids. V shed 0 bases, J shed 6 bases, and the junction held 7 bases outside the gene matches. The CDR3 region has the DNA TGTGCCAGCAGCGTAGTGGCTAGCGGGAATTCCGAGCAGTACTTC. Its protein product is CASSVVASGNSEQYF.

Many counts were recorded for this clonotype. The chain couples TRBV29-1 to TRBJ1-2; D is ambiguous. V dropped 7 bases and J dropped 4 bases, with 10 bases sitting between them. Germline CDR1 is SQVTM and CDR2 is ANQGSEA. This CDR3 region has 11 residues. Written as DNA, the CDR3 is TGCAGCGCCCCTTGGGGCTATGGCTACACCTTC. It translates to CSAPWGYGYTF.

The chain couples TRBV13 to TRBJ2-3; D might be TRBD2 (5 bases). The CDR3 runs 15 residues. With 4 bases removed from V and 2 bases from J, the gap between germline ends came to 13 bases. Germline CDR1 is PRHDT and CDR2 is FYEKMQ (reference sequence). This CDR3 reads CASSSPRRNTDTQYF. The CDR3 bases are TGTGCCAGCAGCTCCCCAAGGAGGAACACAGATACGCAGTATTTT.

This clonotype was observed a handful of times. This chain joins TRBV18 and TRBJ2-1, with 10 bases identical to TRBD2. Germline-derived CDR1 and CDR2 are KGHSH and LQKENI. V shed 4 bases, J shed 3 bases, and the junction held 12 bases outside the gene matches. The CDR3 is made up of 18 amino acids. The CDR3: CASSQGLALHRGYNEQFF. The DNA for the CDR3 is TGTGCCAGCTCACAGGGACTAGCGCTTCACCGGGGCTACAATGAGCAGTTCTTC.

This clonotype has at least ten counts. The chain combines TRBV5-1 with TRBJ1-1; 7 bases are shared with TRBD1. This CDR3 contains 15 residues. V lost 4 bases to trimming and J lost 3 bases; unmatched junction nucleotides: 9. From germline, CDR1 is SGHRS and CDR2 YFSETQ. CDR3 protein: CASSPRQGWDTEAFF. The CDR3 DNA is TGCGCCAGCAGCCCAAGACAGGGATGGGACACTGAAGCTTTCTTT.

The genes are TRBV6-5 and TRBJ2-3; D unresolved. Germline lookup yields CDR1 MNHEY and CDR2 SVGAGI. This CDR3 has 14 residues. With 0 bases removed from V and 0 bases from J, the gap between germline ends came to 4 bases. The CDR3 sequence: CASSYSYSTDTQYF. The CDR3 DNA is TGTGCCAGCAGTTACTCTTACAGCACAGATACGCAGTATTTT.

This clonotype has a single count. The chain employs TRBV27 and TRBJ2-7; 12 bases align to TRBD2. V was pared by 7 bases and J by 8 bases, with 3 bases of the junction left unmatched. Germline CDR1 is MNHEY and CDR2 is SMNVEV (reference sequence). The CDR3 consists of 12 residues. CDR3 sequence: CASIGLAGQQYF. CDR3 coding DNA: TGTGCCAGCATCGGACTAGCGGGGCAGCAGTACTTC.

The V call is TRBV12-3 or TRBV12-4, the J call TRBJ1-2; a weak D match, TRBD1 (6 bases). Trimming removed 5 bases from V and 2 bases from J, with 15 bases in between. This CDR3 has 15 residues. CDR3 sequence: CASSRGRTGNYGYTF. The CDR3 coding sequence is TGTGCCAGCAGTCGGGGGCGGACGGGGAACTATGGCTACACCTTC.

Details on this clonotype: One junction end does not reproduce the germline sequence, and a read error may be involved. The genes are TRBV6-5 and TRBJ2-3, with 7 bases lining up with TRBD1. The germline gives CDR1 MNHEY, CDR2 SVGAGI. The CDR3 runs to 16 residues. CDR3 in amino acids: CASSYRQGSLADRQYF. The CDR3 nucleotides read TGTGCCAGCAGTTACCGACAGGGTTCGTTGGCGGATAGGCAGTATTTT.

The rearrangement joins TRBV18 to TRBJ1-4; no firm D call. CDR3 length: 15 residues. Germline-derived CDR1 and CDR2 are KGHSH and LQKENI. V dropped 3 bases and J dropped 7 bases, with 15 bases sitting between them. In DNA, the CDR3 is TGTGCCAGCTCACCTCAGCAGGCCAAGGGTGAAAAACTGTTTTTT. Residues: CASSPQQAKGEKLFF.

The rearrangement links TRBV5-1 to TRBJ2-7; D might be TRBD1 (6 bases). This CDR3 contains 14 residues. Germline V CDR1 and CDR2: SGHRS, YFSETQ. Deletions cut 0 bases from V and 5 bases from J, with 12 bases between. The CDR3 reads CASSLGSGAHEQYF. CDR3 DNA: TGCGCCAGCAGCTTGGGATCAGGGGCCCACGAGCAGTACTTC. The whole variable domain, remainder taken from reference TRBV5-1 and TRBJ2-7, is KAGVTQTPRYLIKTRGQQVTLSCSPISGHRSVSWYQQTPGQGLQFLFEYFSETQRNKGNFPGRFSGRQFSNSRSEMNVSTLELGDSALYLCASSLGSGAHEQYFGPGTRLTVT.

The V call is TRBV7-2, the J call TRBJ2-1, with D perhaps being TRBD1 or TRBD2 (5 bases each). V gave up 6 bases and J gave up 7 bases, with 16 bases separating them. The CDR3 has 14 residues. Germline CDR1 is SGHTA and CDR2 is FQGNSA. CDR3 DNA: TGTGCCAGCAGGTCTGGGACCCCGGGTAATGAGCAGTTCTTC. This sequence encodes CASRSGTPGNEQFF.

V gene TRBV10-3 combines with J gene TRBJ1-6; D ambiguous. The CDR3 is made up of 13 amino acids. Germline V gene sequence: CDR1 ENHRY, CDR2 SYGVKD. The V and J ends lost 3 bases and 9 bases respectively, with 9 bases between them. The CDR3 DNA reads as TGTGCCATCAGTGACGACATCAGTTCACCCCTCCACTTT. Translated: CAISDDISSPLHF.

This clonotype has ten or more counts. The chain carries TRBV3-1 and TRBJ2-5; 7 bases are shared with TRBD2. Germline V CDR1 and CDR2: LGHDT, YNNKEL (reference sequence). This CDR3 spans 14 amino acids. The junction had 6 bases not matched to a gene; V was cut back by 5 bases and J by 3 bases. In nucleotides, the CDR3 is TGTGCCAGCAGCAGCGGTGGGGGGGAAGAGACCCAGTACTTC. Translated: CASSSGGGEETQYF.

The chain links TRBV4-3 to TRBJ2-2; TRBD1 is a possible D gene (5 bases). The CDR3 is 16 residues long. Germline V gene sequence: CDR1 LGHNA, CDR2 YSLEER. V lost 2 bases and J lost 1, with 11 bases in between. CDR3 nucleotides: TGCGCCAGCAGCCAACAGACAGCACTGAACACCGGGGAGCTGTTTTTT. Protein sequence: CASSQQTALNTGELFF.

The chain combines TRBV28 with TRBJ2-7, with 7 bases that match TRBD1. From germline, CDR1 is MDHEN and CDR2 SYDVKM. This CDR3 region has 15 residues. V shed 5 bases and J 2 bases; nucleotides not matched to a gene: 9. CDR3 bases: TGTGCCAGCAGTCCCCCGACAGGGTTACCCTACGAGCAGTACTTC. Translation: CASSPPTGLPYEQYF.

This sequence joins TRBV20-1 and TRBJ1-6; D is ambiguous. V was clipped by 0 bases and J by 8 bases, with 20 bases between them. CDR3 size: 17 residues. Germline CDR1 and CDR2: DFQATT and SNEGSKA (reference sequence). In DNA, the CDR3 is TGCAGTGCTAGAGATCCCAGAAGGGAGGCCGGTGATTCACCCCTCCACTTT. It codes for CSARDPRREAGDSPLHF.

The chain employs TRBV7-9 and TRBJ1-1, with D perhaps TRBD1 (5 bases). Trimming took off 8 bases at V and 4 bases at J, with 23 bases between the two ends. Germline V gene lookup returns CDR1 SEHNR and CDR2 FQNEAQ (reference sequence). There are 16 residues in the CDR3. Written as DNA, the CDR3 is TGTGCCAGCGGATTTGTCCCGGACACCCGCGGCACTGAAGCTTTCTTT. Residues: CASGFVPDTRGTEAFF.

The rearrangement uses TRBV7-8 and TRBJ1-4, with 10 bases lining up with TRBD1. CDR3 length: 16 amino acids. Germline V gene sequence: CDR1 SGHVS, CDR2 FQNEAQ. V lost 5 bases and J lost 8; bases outside the gene matches: 11. This chain's CDR3 is CASSATRTGGREKLFF. The CDR3 DNA follows: TGTGCCAGCAGCGCCACTAGGACAGGGGGAAGGGAAAAACTGTTTTTT.

The chain employs TRBV29-1 and TRBJ1-5; D possibly corresponds to TRBD1 (6 bases). Trimming removed 6 bases at V and 3 bases at J, with 15 bases between. The CDR3 extends over 14 amino acids. Germline V lookup: CDR1 SQVTM, CDR2 ANQGSEA. CDR3 loop: CSVTLGQFNQPQHF. DNA of the CDR3: TGCAGCGTGACTTTGGGACAATTCAATCAGCCCCAGCATTTT.

This clonotype was seen a handful of times. The chain couples TRBV28 to TRBJ1-2; TRBD1 might be the D (5 bases). The CDR3 spans 14 residues. V lost 2 bases to trimming and J lost 4 bases, with 11 bases between them. The germline V gene encodes CDR1 MDHEN and CDR2 SYDVKM. The CDR3 here is CASSLKGSTYGYTF. CDR3 coding DNA: TGTGCCAGCAGTTTAAAGGGGAGCACCTATGGCTACACCTTC.

V and J are TRBV5-1 and TRBJ1-1; 10 positions match TRBD1. CDR1 and CDR2 from the germline V gene are SGHRS and YFSETQ. This CDR3 has 16 residues. V lost 2 bases to trimming and J lost 5 bases; unmatched junction nucleotides: 9. The CDR3 coding sequence is TGCGCCAGCAGCTTCCTCGGGACAGGGGAAGGTACTGAAGCTTTCTTT. Amino acid sequence: CASSFLGTGEGTEAFF.

This clonotype came up once. The V gene is TRBV28, the J gene TRBJ2-1; no reliable D call. Trimming took off 7 bases at V and 14 bases at J, with 21 bases between the two ends. This CDR3 has 13 residues. Germline CDR1 reads MDHEN; CDR2 reads SYDVKM. The CDR3 DNA sequence: TGTGCCAGCAACAAAGAGGCTGAATTAAAGGAGTTCTTC. Protein sequence: CASNKEAELKEFF.

The table lists this clonotype with a few counts. The rearrangement uses TRBV5-1 and TRBJ2-7; TRBD1 agrees at 7 bases. V lost 2 bases and J lost 5; bases outside the gene matches: 4. This CDR3 region has 13 residues. Germline V gives CDR1 SGHRS, CDR2 YFSETQ. CDR3 nucleotide sequence: TGCGCCAGCAGCTTCGGGACAGTGGACGAGCAGTACTTC. This sequence encodes CASSFGTVDEQYF.

The chain couples TRBV2 to TRBJ1-5, with 9 bases that match TRBD1. The junction had 3 bases not matched to a gene; V was cut back by 3 bases and J by 6 bases. This CDR3 contains 14 residues. CDR1 is SNHLY, CDR2 FYNNEI, per germline. This CDR3 is CASSDEQGAQPQHF. The CDR3 DNA is TGTGCCAGCAGTGACGAACAGGGGGCTCAGCCCCAGCATTTT.

The J gene is TRBJ1-1, the V gene TRBV11-2; D is unresolved. V lost 4 bases and J lost 11, with 14 bases in between. Germline loops: CDR1 SGHAT, CDR2 FQNNGV. The CDR3 runs to 12 residues. DNA of the CDR3: TGTGCCAGCAGCTGGGGTGGTTCCCGCGCTTTCTTT. This encodes CASSWGGSRAFF.

This clonotype was picked up a small number of times. The V and J genes are TRBV5-1 and TRBJ2-4, with 10 bases matching TRBD1. The germline V gene has CDR1 SGHRS and CDR2 YFSETQ. The J segment lost 7 bases and the V segment lost 2 bases, leaving 9 bases of the junction unmatched. There are 16 residues in the CDR3. In DNA form, the CDR3 reads TGCGCCAGCAGCTTTTCGACAGGGGGCCATGTTAACATTCAGTACTTC. This sequence encodes CASSFSTGGHVNIQYF.

This clonotype was observed a handful of times. This chain connects TRBV18 to TRBJ1-6, with 7 bases identical to TRBD1. Trimming removed 4 bases from V and 8 bases from J; junction bases left unmatched: 14. The CDR3 is made up of 17 amino acids. Germline CDR1 and CDR2: KGHSH and LQKENI. CDR3 coding DNA: TGTGCCAGCTCACTAATTCGACAGGGTAATGGGCATTCACCCCTCCACTTT. Its protein product is CASSLIRQGNGHSPLHF.

This clonotype has a count of ten or more. V and J are TRBV6-5 and TRBJ1-1; possible D gene TRBD1, 6 bases. The CDR3 has 14 amino acids. Trimming pared 4 bases from V and 5 bases from J, leaving 14 bases between. Germline CDR1 and CDR2: MNHEY and SVGAGI. The CDR3 region has the DNA TGTGCCAGCAGTTTTTTAGGGGGAGGGACTGAAGCTTTCTTT. It specifies CASSFLGGGTEAFF.